This T cell receptor (beta chain) was identified in a study of shared clonotypes between healthy human individuals. Each PCR replicate run on unsorted PBMC took in about 0.3 ug DNA, around 30,000 T cell genomes. Some clones are missing from TCRdb's copy, which holds only in-frame ones; the method was immunoSEQ multiplex PCR. The table has 400,000 to 600,000 clones, 75% to 80% seen once. Unmatched junction bases numbered 8, after V lost 5 bases and J lost 2 bases. Germline V gene lookup returns CDR1 SNHLY and CDR2 FYNNEI. This CDR3 is 16 amino acids long. The donors were adults (healthy and HIV-negative) with no recent acute infections or vaccinations.

The chain is built from TRBV2 and TRBJ2-3, with 9 bases lining up with TRBD1. Sequencing was done on a sample of PBMCs. This receptor was identified in a woman aged 40-49 years in good health. Some clones in this sample may be carry-over from other donors' samples. CDR3 sequence: CASSPAGTGNTDTQYF. The CDR3 nucleotides are TGTGCCAGCAGTCCCGCCGGGACAGGGAACACAGATACGCAGTATTTT.